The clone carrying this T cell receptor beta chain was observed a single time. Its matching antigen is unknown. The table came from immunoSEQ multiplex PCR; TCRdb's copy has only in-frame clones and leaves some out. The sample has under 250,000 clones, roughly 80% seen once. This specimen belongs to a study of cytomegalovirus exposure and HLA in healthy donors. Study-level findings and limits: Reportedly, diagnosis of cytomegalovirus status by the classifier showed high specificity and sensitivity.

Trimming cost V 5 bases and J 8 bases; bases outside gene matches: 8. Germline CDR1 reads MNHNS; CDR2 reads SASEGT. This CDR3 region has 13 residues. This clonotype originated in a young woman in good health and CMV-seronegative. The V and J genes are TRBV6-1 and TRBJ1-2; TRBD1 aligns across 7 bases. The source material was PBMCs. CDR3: CASSPRDRRGYTF. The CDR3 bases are TGTGCCAGCAGTCCCCGGGACAGAAGGGGCTACACCTTC.